The 25 T cell receptor beta chains below all came from one sample that was sequenced in a study of cytomegalovirus exposure and HLA in healthy donors. In the PCR, 60 Vbeta and 13 Jbeta primers were used. The data were produced by immunoSEQ multiplex PCR, yet TCRdb's version contains in-frame clones alone and is incomplete. The sample lists some 120,000 clones; just under 80% were seen once. Specimen: PBMCs. All receptors derive from a man aged 30 to 39 in good health and CMV-seronegative.

The chain combines TRBV4-3 with TRBJ2-2, with D unresolved. The V gene lost 0 bases and the J gene lost 6 bases, with 17 bases spanning the gap. The CDR3 has 17 amino acids. Germline V gene sequence: CDR1 LGHNA, CDR2 YSLEER. CDR3 amino acids: CASSQDLMRFGSGELFF. Here the CDR3 DNA reads TGCGCCAGCAGCCAAGATCTTATGCGGTTTGGGTCCGGGGAGCTGTTTTTT.

This clone showed up just a few times. The V call is TRBV2, the J call TRBJ1-1; maybe TRBD1 (6 bases). CDR1 is SNHLY and CDR2 is FYNNEI in the germline V gene. The V gene lost 6 bases and the J gene lost 0 bases, with 11 bases spanning the gap. This CDR3 spans 14 amino acids. CDR3 region: CASSPRGMNTEAFF. The CDR3 nucleotides are TGTGCCAGCAGCCCCAGGGGAATGAACACTGAAGCTTTCTTT.

The CDR3 region has the DNA TGTGCCAGCAGTGAACTATCGGGGGCTGGAAACACCATATATTTT. It yields the protein CASSELSGAGNTIYF. The chain has TRBV2 and TRBJ1-3, with D possibly matching TRBD1 (5 bases). V gave up 2 bases and J gave up 2 bases, with 10 bases separating them. The CDR3 extends over 15 amino acids. Looked up from germline, CDR1 is SNHLY and CDR2 is FYNNEI. Full variable domain (outside the CDR3, taken from reference TRBV2 and TRBJ1-3): EPEVTQTPSHQVTQMGQEVILRCVPISNHLYFYWYRQILGQKVEFLVSFYNNEISEKSEIFDDQFSVERPDGSNFTLKIRSTKLEDSAMYFCASSELSGAGNTIYFGEGSWLTVV.

V is TRBV7-2 and J is TRBJ2-1; D may be TRBD2 (6 bases). Germline V gene lookup returns CDR1 SGHTA and CDR2 FQGNSA. V was trimmed by 1 base and J by 0 bases, leaving 7 bases between them. The CDR3 has 15 residues. CDR3 sequence (DNA): TGTGCCAGCAGCTTAGACGGGAGCTCCTACAATGAGCAGTTCTTC. Its translation: CASSLDGSSYNEQFF.

The chain uses TRBV10-3 and TRBJ1-1, with 12 bases fitting TRBD1. In germline, CDR1 is ENHRY, CDR2 SYGVKD. The CDR3 runs to 15 residues. Trimming at V came to 3 bases and at J to 3 bases, leaving 2 bases not matched to a gene. The CDR3, as DNA: TGTGCCATCAGTGATTGGGACAGGGGGCACACTGAAGCTTTCTTT. Protein sequence: CAISDWDRGHTEAFF.

This chain connects TRBV2 to TRBJ2-1, with TRBD2 matching 9 bases. This CDR3 has 16 amino acids. V was clipped by 4 bases and J by 8 bases; unmatched bases: 12. Germline-derived CDR1 and CDR2 are SNHLY and FYNNEI. CDR3 sequence reads: CASSGLLAGKDDEQFF. The DNA for the CDR3 is TGTGCCAGCAGTGGATTACTAGCGGGTAAGGACGATGAGCAGTTCTTC.

CDR3 loop: CSANSGNTIYF. CDR3 DNA sequence: TGCAGCGCCAATTCTGGAAACACCATATATTTT. The V gene is TRBV29-1, the J gene TRBJ1-3; the D is unclear. Germline V CDR1 and CDR2: SQVTM, ANQGSEA. The CDR3 is made up of 11 amino acids. The V gene lost 7 bases and the J gene lost 1 base, with 5 bases spanning the gap.

The chain links TRBV27 to TRBJ2-7; 8 bases are shared with TRBD1. The CDR3 is 13 residues long. Per the germline V gene, CDR1 is MNHEY and CDR2 is SMNVEV (reference sequence). V was clipped by 6 bases and J by 3 bases; unmatched bases: 4. The CDR3, as DNA: TGTGCCAGCAGGCAGGGGGCTAACTACGAGCAGTACTTC. Protein: CASRQGANYEQYF.

The V gene is TRBV7-9, the J gene TRBJ1-1; D is unresolved. V lost 5 bases and J 4 bases, leaving 11 bases between the germline ends. The CDR3 has 13 amino acids. The germline V gene has CDR1 SEHNR and CDR2 FQNEAQ (reference sequence). The CDR3 protein is CASSPPPSTEAFF. In nucleotides, the CDR3 is TGTGCCAGCAGCCCCCCTCCGAGCACTGAAGCTTTCTTT.

This clone was counted a few times. The rearrangement links TRBV7-2 to TRBJ2-1; 7 bases are shared with TRBD2. The trim removed 7 bases at V and 5 bases at J, leaving 5 bases unmatched. The V gene's germline CDR1 is SGHTA and CDR2 FQGNSA. CDR3 size: 13 residues. The CDR3 DNA reads TGTGCCAGCACCCTCGGGGGGAACAATGAGCAGTTCTTC. This codes for CASTLGGNNEQFF. The full variable domain, in which reference TRBV7-2 and TRBJ2-1 provide the parts outside the CDR3, is GAGVSQSPSNKVTEKGKDVELRCDPISGHTALYWYRQSLGQGLEFLIYFQGNSAPDKSGLPSDRFSAERTGGSVSTLTIQRTQQEDSAVYLCASTLGGNNEQFFGPGTRLTVL.

This clone was counted a single time. The CDR3 region has the DNA TGTGCCAGCAGGGCTACAAGACAGGGATCCTATGGCTACACCTTC. Translating gives CASRATRQGSYGYTF. The V call is TRBV9, the J call TRBJ1-2; 7 nucleotides agree with TRBD1. The CDR3 is made up of 15 amino acids. Germline V CDR1 and CDR2: SGDLS, YYNGEE. J lost 4 bases, V lost 5 bases, and 11 bases had no gene match.

V and J are TRBV30 and TRBJ1-2; a weak D match, TRBD1 (6 bases). Per germline, CDR1 GTSNPN and CDR2 SVGIG (reference sequence). V lost 1 base to trimming and J lost 4 bases, with 13 bases between them. The CDR3 has 14 amino acids. CDR3 DNA sequence: TGTGCCTGGAGTGAAACAGGGCTTTTCTATGGCTACACCTTC. Translation: CAWSETGLFYGYTF. The complete variable domain, with remaining parts taken from reference TRBV30 and TRBJ1-2, reads SQTIHQWPATLVQPVGSPLSLECTVEGTSNPNLYWYRQAAGRGLQLLFYSVGIGQISSEVPQNLSASRPQDRQFILSSKKLLLSDSGFYLCAWSETGLFYGYTFGSGTRLTVV.

The V call is TRBV19, the J call TRBJ1-1, with D maybe TRBD1 (5 bases). Germline V gene data show CDR1 as LNHDA and CDR2 as SQIVND (reference sequence). CDR3 length: 11 amino acids. Trimming stripped 5 bases from V and 8 bases from J, with 9 bases between. CDR3 in DNA: TGTGCCAGTAGTGGGGGGACGGAAGCTTTCTTT. Its protein is CASSGGTEAFF.

CDR3 bases: TGTGCCAGCAGCTCGCCGGGACAGGGGTCCTACAATGAGCAGTTCTTC. It is translated as CASSSPGQGSYNEQFF. This chain uses TRBV7-9 with TRBJ2-1, with 10 bases that match TRBD1. This CDR3 contains 16 residues. The trim removed 4 bases at V and 1 base at J, leaving 4 bases unmatched. In germline, CDR1 is SEHNR, CDR2 FQNEAQ (reference sequence).

The gene calls are TRBV19 and TRBJ1-2; tentative D call: TRBD1 (6 bases). Trimming left V 7 bases short and J 0 bases short, with 9 bases between. Germline V gene lookup returns CDR1 LNHDA and CDR2 SQIVND (reference sequence). The CDR3 has 13 amino acids. CDR3 bases: TGTGCCAGTAAGGACAGTACTAACTATGGCTACACCTTC. Translated, it gives CASKDSTNYGYTF.

The chain recombines TRBV7-9 with TRBJ1-2; 9 positions agree with TRBD1. The germline V gene has CDR1 SEHNR and CDR2 FQNEAQ (reference sequence). The CDR3 is 16 residues long. The V gene end was trimmed by 5 bases and the J gene end by 3 bases; junction bases not matched to a gene: 10. This CDR3 reads CASSQPDRTGDYGYTF. The CDR3 bases are TGTGCCAGCAGCCAACCAGATCGGACAGGGGACTATGGCTACACCTTC.

There are a few counts of this clone. The V call is TRBV2, the J call TRBJ1-5; D is uncertain. The length of the CDR3 is 14 residues. V was pared by 7 bases and J by 3 bases, with 13 bases between. In germline, CDR1 is SNHLY, CDR2 FYNNEI. The CDR3 sequence is CASTPGTINQPQHF. The DNA for the CDR3 is TGTGCCAGCACCCCTGGCACCATCAATCAGCCCCAGCATTTT.

The rearrangement uses TRBV6-1 and TRBJ2-7, with 11 bases identical to TRBD1. Germline V gives CDR1 MNHNS, CDR2 SASEGT. Trimming cost V 1 base and J 4 bases; bases outside gene matches: 6. The CDR3 is 16 amino acids. CDR3 sequence (DNA): TGTGCCAGCAGTGAAGGCCTGGACAGGGGGCCTTACGAGCAGTACTTC. Amino acid sequence: CASSEGLDRGPYEQYF.

CDR3 nucleotide sequence: TGTGCCAGCAGTTTAGGACAGGGTTTATATGGCTACACCTTC. Translation gives CASSLGQGLYGYTF. The chain has TRBV6-6 and TRBJ1-2; 8 bases are a match to TRBD1. With V trimmed by 4 bases and J by 5 bases, 6 bases remained unmatched. Germline V gives CDR1 MNHNY, CDR2 SVGAGI (reference sequence). The CDR3 has 14 residues.

V is TRBV5-1 and J is TRBJ2-1; D is unclear. Looked up from germline, CDR1 is SGHRS and CDR2 is YFSETQ. This CDR3 comprises 13 residues. Trimming took 0 bases from V and 6 from J, leaving 7 bases between them. CDR3 loop: CASSLEASNEQFF. DNA of the CDR3: TGCGCCAGCAGCTTGGAGGCTAGCAATGAGCAGTTCTTC. The full variable domain, completed using reference TRBV5-1 and TRBJ2-1, is KAGVTQTPRYLIKTRGQQVTLSCSPISGHRSVSWYQQTPGQGLQFLFEYFSETQRNKGNFPGRFSGRQFSNSRSEMNVSTLELGDSALYLCASSLEASNEQFFGPGTRLTVL.

V and J are TRBV7-9 and TRBJ1-4; D gene ambiguous. The CDR3 is made up of 16 amino acids. V lost 3 bases and J lost 0, with 11 bases in between. Germline V gene data show CDR1 as SEHNR and CDR2 as FQNEAQ (reference sequence). CDR3 sequence reads: CASSLEFGATNEKLFF. CDR3 in DNA: TGTGCCAGCAGCTTGGAATTCGGGGCAACTAATGAAAAACTGTTTTTT. The full variable domain, rest sourced from reference TRBV7-9 and TRBJ1-4, is DTGVSQNPRHKITKRGQNVTFRCDPISEHNRLYWYRQTLGQGPEFLTYFQNEAQLEKSRLLSDRFSAERPKGSFSTLEIQRTEQGDSAMYLCASSLEFGATNEKLFFGSGTQLSVL.

This rearrangement joins TRBV19 to TRBJ1-2; TRBD1 agrees at 7 bases. The CDR3 has 14 amino acids. Germline CDR1 and CDR2: LNHDA and SQIVND (reference sequence). J lost 5 bases, V lost 7 bases, and 10 bases had no gene match. The CDR3 is CASKSEGTVYGYTF. CDR3 nucleotide sequence: TGTGCCAGTAAGAGTGAAGGGACAGTTTATGGCTACACCTTC.

The chain joins TRBV19 to TRBJ2-2; TRBD1 matches 7 bases. V lost 7 bases to trimming and J lost 7 bases; unmatched junction nucleotides: 9. This CDR3 has 14 residues. Germline values: CDR1 LNHDA, CDR2 SQIVND (reference sequence). Written as DNA, the CDR3 is TGTGCCAGTAAGATCACAGGGGTTAACGGGGAGCTGTTTTTT. Translation: CASKITGVNGELFF.

The chain recombines TRBV27 with TRBJ1-3; TRBD1 agrees at 7 bases. With V trimmed by 5 bases and J by 2 bases, 3 bases remained unmatched. Germline CDR1 reads MNHEY; CDR2 reads SMNVEV (reference sequence). CDR3 length: 14 residues. The CDR3 region is CASSEDRTGNTIYF. In DNA form, the CDR3 reads TGTGCCAGCAGTGAGGACAGGACTGGAAACACCATATATTTT.

V and J are TRBV18 and TRBJ1-2; no definite D call. The V gene lost 3 bases and the J gene lost 6 bases, with 8 bases spanning the gap. In germline, CDR1 is KGHSH, CDR2 LQKENI. There are 12 residues in the CDR3. The CDR3 here is CASSPGGDGYTF. DNA for the CDR3: TGTGCCAGCTCACCCGGCGGAGATGGCTACACCTTC.